The 14 T cell receptor beta chains below come from one sample, sequenced in a study of control samples from healthy donors and cancer patients. TCRdb's table, derived via immunoSEQ multiplex PCR, lists solely in-frame clones and lacks some. The data hold over 150,000 clones, with 90% to 95% observed a single time. Input material: PBMCs. All receptors come from a man between 60 and 75 years old with colorectal cancer.

The rearrangement joins TRBV2 to TRBJ1-2; maybe TRBD1 (6 bases). Germline V gene sequence: CDR1 SNHLY, CDR2 FYNNEI. This CDR3 is built from 14 residues. V was cut by 7 bases and J by 4 bases, with 16 bases left in between. CDR3 DNA sequence: TGTGCCAGCACCCTAGGAAGGGGGGGCTATGGCTACACCTTC. Its protein is CASTLGRGGYGYTF.

This chain uses TRBV9 with TRBJ2-7; 7 nucleotides align to TRBD1. Germline CDR1 is SGDLS and CDR2 is YYNGEE. With V trimmed by 4 bases and J by 4 bases, 11 bases remained unmatched. This CDR3 has 15 amino acids. The CDR3 nucleotides read TGTGCCAGCAGCCCTAGAGGGGGACAGTTATACGAGCAGTACTTC. It codes for CASSPRGGQLYEQYF.

This chain links TRBV27 with TRBJ1-6; D call uncertain. V dropped 6 bases and J dropped 7 bases, with 16 bases sitting between them. The CDR3 is made up of 15 amino acids. From germline, CDR1 is MNHEY and CDR2 SMNVEV (reference sequence). DNA for the CDR3: TGTGCCAGCAGACTTCAGGCCCCGGGGAATTCACCCCTCCACTTT. It codes for CASRLQAPGNSPLHF.

The chain combines TRBV24-1 with TRBJ2-5, with D perhaps TRBD2 (5 bases). Germline lookup yields CDR1 KGHDR and CDR2 SFDVKD. Trimming removed 3 bases at V and 3 bases at J, with 10 bases between. The CDR3 length is 14 residues. This CDR3 is CATSDPDGKETQYF. CDR3 sequence (DNA): TGTGCCACCAGTGATCCCGACGGGAAAGAGACCCAGTACTTC.

The rearrangement uses TRBV9 and TRBJ2-1; D gene unclear. Germline-derived CDR1 and CDR2 are SGDLS and YYNGEE. This CDR3 region has 11 residues. Trimming took 3 bases from V and 5 from J, leaving 3 bases between them. In DNA, the CDR3 is TGTGCCAGCAGCGGAAACAATGAGCAGTTCTTC. This sequence encodes CASSGNNEQFF. The full variable domain, in which reference TRBV9 and TRBJ2-1 provide the parts outside the CDR3, is DSGVTQTPKHLITATGQRVTLRCSPRSGDLSVYWYQQSLDQGLQFLIQYYNGEERAKGNILERFSAQQFPDLHSELNLSSLELGDSALYFCASSGNNEQFFGPGTRLTVL.

In DNA form, the CDR3 reads TGTGCCAGCAGCTTAGCGGGACAGGTCTATGGCTACACCTTC. This translates into CASSLAGQVYGYTF. The J gene is TRBJ1-2, the V gene TRBV7-2; 8 bases align to TRBD1. The CDR3 totals 14 residues. The V segment lost 0 bases and the J segment 4 bases; nucleotides outside the gene matches: 1. Per the germline V gene, CDR1 is SGHTA and CDR2 is FQGNSA.

This clone was observed at least ten times. This rearrangement joins TRBV19 to TRBJ2-1; D may correspond to TRBD1 or TRBD2 (6 bases each). The germline CDR1 and CDR2 sequences are LNHDA and SQIVND (reference sequence). Trimming pared 3 bases from V and 8 bases from J, leaving 14 bases between. The CDR3 totals 14 residues. The CDR3 DNA follows: TGTGCCAGTAGTATTTGGGGGGCAGGGGATGAGCAGTTCTTC. It yields the protein CASSIWGAGDEQFF.

The chain joins TRBV7-9 to TRBJ1-1; D is unclear. Trimming removed 3 bases from V and 1 base from J, with 3 bases in between. CDR3 size: 12 residues. Germline V lookup: CDR1 SEHNR, CDR2 FQNEAQ (reference sequence). DNA of the CDR3: TGTGCCAGCAGCTTCCCGAACACTGAAGCTTTCTTT. This encodes CASSFPNTEAFF.

This sequence joins TRBV5-1 and TRBJ2-3, with 7 bases that match TRBD2. The V gene's germline CDR1 is SGHRS and CDR2 YFSETQ. Trimming cost V 0 bases and J 2 bases; bases outside gene matches: 3. This CDR3 is built from 15 residues. As DNA, the CDR3 is TGCGCCAGCAGCTTGGTCGGGGGGAACACAGATACGCAGTATTTT. It is translated as CASSLVGGNTDTQYF.

V is TRBV11-3 and J is TRBJ2-5, with 12 bases identical to TRBD2. The length of the CDR3 is 17 residues. Germline loops: CDR1 SGHNT, CDR2 YENEEA. With V trimmed by 3 bases and J by 5 bases, 10 bases remained unmatched. CDR3 sequence (DNA): TGTGCCAGCAGCTTGGGTCCGCTAGCGGGGGGGCACGAGACCCAGTACTTC. This translates into CASSLGPLAGGHETQYF.

The chain couples TRBV7-9 to TRBJ1-1; D uncertain. The germline V and J ends were trimmed by 5 bases and 0 bases, with 13 bases remaining between them. The germline V gene has CDR1 SEHNR and CDR2 FQNEAQ (reference sequence). This CDR3 has 15 residues. The CDR3 is CASSQEVQMNTEAFF. Written as DNA, the CDR3 is TGTGCCAGCAGCCAAGAGGTTCAAATGAACACTGAAGCTTTCTTT.

V and J are TRBV7-8 and TRBJ1-6; D possibly corresponds to TRBD1 (6 bases). This CDR3 is built from 13 residues. The germline CDR1 and CDR2 sequences are SGHVS and FQNEAQ. V was cut by 5 bases and J by 7 bases, with 9 bases left in between. The CDR3 coding sequence is TGTGCCAGCAGCCACGGACAGAATTCACCCCTCCACTTT. Its translation is CASSHGQNSPLHF.

The chain joins TRBV6-5 to TRBJ1-1; D not resolved. V was pared by 4 bases and J by 3 bases, with 12 bases between. The CDR3 has 14 amino acids. The germline CDR1 and CDR2 sequences are MNHEY and SVGAGI. The CDR3 loop is CASSLDAEYTEAFF. CDR3 nucleotides: TGTGCCAGCAGTTTAGACGCAGAATACACTGAAGCTTTCTTT.

V is TRBV19 and J is TRBJ1-4; 10 bases align to TRBD1. V lost 7 bases to trimming and J lost 7 bases; unmatched junction nucleotides: 6. CDR3 length equals 14 residues. CDR1 and CDR2 (germline): LNHDA, SQIVND (reference sequence). CDR3 bases: TGTGCCAGTACCGACAGGGGGCAGAGTGAAAAACTGTTTTTT. Encoded protein: CASTDRGQSEKLFF.